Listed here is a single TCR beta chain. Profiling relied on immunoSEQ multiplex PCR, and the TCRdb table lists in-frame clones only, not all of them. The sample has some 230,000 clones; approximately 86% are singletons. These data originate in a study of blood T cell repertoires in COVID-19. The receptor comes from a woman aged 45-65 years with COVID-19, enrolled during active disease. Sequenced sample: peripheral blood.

The DNA of the CDR3 is TGCGCCAGCAGCTTCGACAGGCTGGGGAATGAGCAGTTCTTC. Amino acids: CASSFDRLGNEQFF. The chain is built from TRBV5-1 and TRBJ2-1, with TRBD1 as a possible D gene (6 bases). The CDR3 consists of 14 residues. V was pared by 2 bases and J by 7 bases, with 13 bases between. CDR1 and CDR2 from the germline V gene are SGHRS and YFSETQ.